The sequence of this TCR beta chain was determined in a study of T-cell reconstitution after alpha-beta-depleted transplantation in children. TCRbeta library preparation incorporated unique molecular identifiers. TCRdb re-called the PCR reads with MiXCR, one entry per CDR3 protein. This sample has around 420,000 distinct CDR3 sequences, with around 16% found just once. Only a few counts were recorded for this clonotype. What it recognizes is unknown. Study observations and caveats: Surviving recipient T cells and thymic progenitors underlay high day-60 TCRbeta diversity in some patients. Where alpha-beta T cells came from about two months after transplant was reportedly several hundred expanded graft clones. T-cell numbers and diversity one year post-transplant derived largely from freshly generated T cells.

This TCR came from a boy in the first two years of life who had a stem cell transplant for Wiskott-Aldrich syndrome, so the T cells may come from the graft donor. Sequencing used PBMCs, mostly from graft donor cells, obtained 360 days after TCRalphabeta/CD19-depleted stem cell transplant.

CDR3 nucleotide sequence: TGCGCCAGCAGCCAAAGCGGCTACGAGCAGTACTTC. Protein sequence: CASSQSGYEQYF. The chain joins TRBV4-1 to TRBJ2-7, with D possibly being TRBD2 (5 bases). CDR1 and CDR2 (germline): MGHRA, YSYEKL. Trimming removed 2 bases at V and 3 bases at J, with 5 bases between. This CDR3 comprises 12 residues.